These 2 T cell receptor beta chains came from one sample sequenced in a study of shared clonotypes between healthy human individuals. Profiling relied on immunoSEQ multiplex PCR, and the TCRdb table lists in-frame clones only, not all of them. The sample carries hundreds of thousands of clones, roughly 95% recorded once. It was CD45RO-negative cells, positively selected for CCR7, that made up naive CD8 cells, with terminally differentiated effector memory CD45RA+ cells excluded. Sequenced: naive CD8+ T cells sorted from blood. The receptors were gathered from a woman in her twenties or thirties in good health.

The rearrangement joins TRBV29-1 to TRBJ1-2, with 7 bases fitting TRBD1. The J segment lost 2 bases and the V segment lost 3 bases, leaving 3 bases of the junction unmatched. Germline V lookup: CDR1 SQVTM, CDR2 ANQGSEA. The CDR3 is made up of 13 amino acids. CDR3 sequence reads: CSVETGSNYGYTF. CDR3 nucleotide sequence: TGCAGCGTTGAGACAGGGTCCAACTATGGCTACACCTTC.

This sequence joins TRBV11-2 and TRBJ2-3; a possible D gene is TRBD2 (7 bases). V shed 4 bases and J shed 2 bases, with 16 bases lying between them. CDR3 length equals 16 residues. Looked up from germline, CDR1 is SGHAT and CDR2 is FQNNGV. The CDR3 here is CASSSPRGPYTDTQYF. The CDR3 region has the DNA TGTGCCAGCAGCTCCCCGCGGGGGCCTTACACAGATACGCAGTATTTT.